The clone carrying this T cell receptor beta chain was seen just once. Its target is unknown. This sample is part of a study of T cell clonotyping in hematopoietic cell transplantation. The study's findings and limits: Broader posttransplant TCR repertoire diversity was predicted by graft donor and pretransplant recipient Inverse Simpson Index values. At the given depth, recipient repertoires were over 95% de novo clonotypes. Recipient TCR diversity dropped after transplant; expanded clonotypes rose from day 30 to 180.

The CDR3 consists of 13 residues. Per the germline V gene, CDR1 is SGHTA and CDR2 is FQGNSA. V was shortened by 5 bases and J by 3 bases, with 10 bases between the two germline ends. Described time point: recipient sample about 28 days before transplant, after cytoreduction. Samples: about 28 days before transplant, then days 30, 100 and 180 after. The protocol was immunoSEQ multiplex PCR, while the TCRdb copy is restricted to in-frame clones and leaves out a portion. The table includes some 35,000 clones, over 85% detected once. The input for sequencing was peripheral blood mononuclear cells, taken before stem cell transplant. The TCR sequence derives from a middle-aged man with chronic myeloid leukemia. Some clones in this sample may be carry-over from other donors' samples. The rearrangement uses TRBV7-2 and TRBJ1-1; D uncertain. CDR3 region: CASSDRVYTEAFF. The CDR3, as DNA: TGTGCCAGCAGCGACCGGGTGTACACTGAAGCTTTCTTT.